The source of this TCR beta chain is a study of T cells after yellow fever vaccination (dated by TCRdb to the late 2010s). Background on the whole study: Libraries from fractions with low cell numbers were prepared with the SMART-Seq v4 Ultra Low Input RNA kit. To follow T-cell clones before and after primary and booster YFV17D yellow fever vaccination, bulk TCR alpha and beta repertoires were sequenced over time. Bulk PBMC replicates and cell subsets were isolated from blood drawn at multiple timepoints before and after both primary and secondary immunization. Two healthy male donors, one aged 18 to 29 and one aged 30 to 40 years, made up the cohort.

Sequencing was carried out with an Illumina NovaSeq 6000. Synthesis of TCR cDNA relied on 5'RACE template switching, a step that introduced a universal primer site along with unique molecular identifiers. cDNA synthesis was primed from both the TCR alpha and TCR beta constant segments. Library amplification involved two PCR steps, and the second step added sample barcodes and sequencing adapters. Sequencing of libraries was performed on Illumina HiSeq 2500 (2x100 bp) or NovaSeq (2x150 bp). Under the source paper's analysis protocol: Demultiplexing of reads and collapsing into UMI consensus sequences were performed with MIGEC, and V(D)J alignment was carried out with MiXCR. Using edgeR on replicate PBMC samples, clonotypes were called vaccine-responding if FDR was below 0.01 and the log2 fold change was above 5 up to day 15. Each bulk clonotype received a CD4 or CD8 identity based on whether the sequenced CD4 or CD8 repertoire contained that clonotype at higher abundance. Using fastp trimming at Q25 and MiXCR clonotype assembly, TCRdb reanalyzed the public sequencing data and kept in-frame beta chains. Every CDR3 protein is listed once, alongside the most common genes and DNA of its rows. What appears here as the V and J calls and clone size reflects TCRdb's work, not the paper's. Within this sample are some 420,000 distinct CDR3 sequences, with roughly a sixth of them counted one time only. Of the sample, 15% to 20% is held by the ten largest clones.

Findings and caveats that apply to the study as a whole: Compared with the primary T-cell response, the secondary T-cell response was faster but weaker, reaching its peak on day 5 rather than on day 15. A small share of clonotypes was detected in both CD4 and CD8 compartments, with the overlap likely arising from convergent recombination. Because abundant contaminating clonotypes from the bulk population could be contained in FACS-sorted repertoires, computational filtering was required. Only a couple of donors were included in the study, so the extent to which the findings can be generalized is limited. Most clones expanded after primary vaccination were re-detected after the booster (almost 98% of CD4 and around 86% of CD8), suggesting broad memory maintenance.

The sample's treatment or condition, from its label and the paper: live attenuated yellow fever vaccine strain. At every blood-draw timepoint, two biological replicates of bulk PBMCs were collected. PBMCs were isolated from peripheral blood using a standard Ficoll-Paque protocol. TriZol was used to extract RNA from bulk PBMCs, from CD4 and CD8 fractions, and from dextramer-positive and dextramer-negative fractions. Of note for this clonotype: No cognate antigen has been identified for it. The record has no base qualities; no much larger clone is one base away.

Between the V and J ends, shortened by 6 bases and 5 bases respectively, the junction contains 12 bases. From the germline V gene, CDR1 is SGHRS and CDR2 is YFSETQ. The CDR3 goes from the cysteine to the valine over 12 residues. Solely the CDR3 DNA is kept, with 36 bases framed from the first base. The TCR was taken from a man younger than 35 who received the YFV17D yellow fever vaccine. The chain is made from TRBV5-1 and TRBJ2-7; tentative D gene TRBD1, with 6 bases matching. Sequences were derived from PBMCs, sampled before the yellow fever booster vaccination. The CDR3 loop reads CASITRGDEQYV. At the DNA level, the sequence is TGCGCCAGCATTACCAGGGGTGACGAGCAGTACGTC.